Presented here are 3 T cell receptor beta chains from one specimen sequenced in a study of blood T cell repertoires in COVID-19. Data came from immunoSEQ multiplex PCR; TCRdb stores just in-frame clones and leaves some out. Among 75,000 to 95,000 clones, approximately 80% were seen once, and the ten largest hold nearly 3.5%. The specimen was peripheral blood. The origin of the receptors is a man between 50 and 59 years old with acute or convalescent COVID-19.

CDR3 DNA: TGTGCCAGCAGTTCTACTAGCGGGGGGGCCTATGAGCAGTTCTTC. Its protein is CASSSTSGGAYEQFF. The J gene is TRBJ2-1, the V gene TRBV6-5; 13 positions match TRBD2. V was clipped by 4 bases and J by 8 bases; unmatched bases: 5. Germline CDR1 and CDR2: MNHEY and SVGAGI. This CDR3 region has 15 residues.

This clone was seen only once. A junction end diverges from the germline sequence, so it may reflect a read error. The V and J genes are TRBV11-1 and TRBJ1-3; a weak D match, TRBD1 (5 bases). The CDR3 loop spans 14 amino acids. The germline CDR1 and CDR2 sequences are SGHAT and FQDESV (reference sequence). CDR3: CAGSPGLGGNTIYF. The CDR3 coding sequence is TGTGCCGGCAGCCCGGGACTGGGAGGAAACACCATATATTTT.

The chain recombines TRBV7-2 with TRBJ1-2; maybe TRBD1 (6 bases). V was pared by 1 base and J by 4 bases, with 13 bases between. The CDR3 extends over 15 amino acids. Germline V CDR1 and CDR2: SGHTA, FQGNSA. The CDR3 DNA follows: TGTGCCAGCAGCTTAGACTTGCAGGGGACCTATGGCTACACCTTC. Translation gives CASSLDLQGTYGYTF.